This T cell receptor beta chain is from a study of T-cell reconstitution after alpha-beta-depleted transplantation in children. During its preparation, the TCRbeta library received unique molecular identifiers. TCRdb fed the PCR reads into MiXCR, producing one record per CDR3 protein. Of hundreds of thousands of distinct CDR3 sequences listed, under 30% are singletons. Regarding this clonotype: Its antigen is not identified.

The CDR3 has 13 residues. Germline assignment: CDR1 KGHSH and CDR2 LQKENI. V lost 3 bases, J lost 8 bases, and 8 bases lay in between. Overall study findings and caveats: By one year post-transplant, T-cell counts and diversity largely arose from T cells that were newly produced.

Sequences were derived from PBMCs, mostly from graft donor cells, sampled 360 days after TCRalphabeta/CD19-depleted stem cell transplant. This TCR was sampled from a female patient between 2 and 10 years old who had a stem cell transplant for congenital amegakaryocytic thrombocytopenia, so the T cells may come from the graft donor. The chain recombines TRBV18 with TRBJ1-6, with D unclear. The chain's CDR3 is CASSPWNDSPLHF. CDR3 sequence (DNA): TGTGCCAGCTCACCGTGGAACGATTCACCCCTCCACTTT.